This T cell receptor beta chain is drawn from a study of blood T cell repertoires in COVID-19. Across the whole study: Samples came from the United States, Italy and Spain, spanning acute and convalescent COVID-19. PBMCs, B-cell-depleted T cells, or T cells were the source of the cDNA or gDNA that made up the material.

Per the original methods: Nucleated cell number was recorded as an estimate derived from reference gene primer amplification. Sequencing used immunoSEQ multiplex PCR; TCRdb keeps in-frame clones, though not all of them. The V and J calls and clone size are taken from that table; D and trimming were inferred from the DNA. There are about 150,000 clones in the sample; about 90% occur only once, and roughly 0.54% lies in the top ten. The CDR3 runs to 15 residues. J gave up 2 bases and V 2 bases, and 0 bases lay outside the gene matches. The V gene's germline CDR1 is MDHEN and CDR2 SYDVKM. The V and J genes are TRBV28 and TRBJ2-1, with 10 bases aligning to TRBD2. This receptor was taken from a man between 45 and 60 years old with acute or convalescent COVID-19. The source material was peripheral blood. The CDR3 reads CASSLSGGAYNEQFF. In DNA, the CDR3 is TGTGCCAGCAGTTTAAGCGGGGGGGCCTACAATGAGCAGTTCTTC.